This is a list of T cell receptor beta chains from one sample in a study of blood T cell repertoires in COVID-19. Data came from immunoSEQ multiplex PCR; TCRdb stores just in-frame clones and leaves some out. The data show around 150,000 clones, about four fifths seen once. The sequenced sample was peripheral blood. These TCRs come from a man aged 30-40 years with COVID-19, enrolled during active disease. The CDR3 runs from the conserved cysteine through the conserved F or W. Each record gives: J gene, D gene, V gene, CDR3 protein. A D gene is named only where the DNA matches it firmly.

TRBJ1-2 | TRBD1 | TRBV30 | CAWSQNLGGGYTF
TRBJ2-6 | NA | TRBV28 | CASTLGSSGANVLTF
TRBJ2-2 | TRBD1 | TRBV4-1 | CASSQRDRGPGELFF
TRBJ2-2 | TRBD1 | TRBV27 | CASSRQGWNTGELFF
TRBJ2-3 | TRBD2 | TRBV2 | CASSVQTSADTQYF
TRBJ2-2 | TRBD2 | TRBV7-7 | CASSALVAGNTGELFF
TRBJ1-6 | NA | TRBV15 | CATSVATDNSPLHF
TRBJ1-1 | NA | TRBV28 | CASTFGAVASTEAFF
TRBJ2-7 | TRBD1 | TRBV13 | CASSLTGPRYF
TRBJ2-1 | NA | TRBV7-2 | CASSLDRTTRYNEQFF
TRBJ1-2 | TRBD1 | TRBV9 | CASNPTGTGGYTF
TRBJ1-1 | NA | TRBV7-2 | CASSPTGTLGKFGAFF
TRBJ2-7 | TRBD2 | TRBV12-3/TRBV12-4 | CASGTLAGVEQYF
TRBJ1-2 | NA | TRBV19 | CASSIAQGGNYGYTF
TRBJ2-6 | TRBD1 | TRBV5-1 | CASSPGQGFSGANVLTF
TRBJ1-4 | TRBD1 | TRBV7-9 | CASSEPGQIRGANEKLFF
TRBJ1-6 | NA | TRBV4-1 | CASSQVREYNSPLHF
TRBJ2-3 | TRBD2 | TRBV6-4 | CASSERETDTQYF
TRBJ1-5 | TRBD1 | TRBV4-2 | CASSQEARGSNQPQHF
TRBJ2-5 | NA | TRBV2 | CASGGSRDITQETQYF
TRBJ1-4 | NA | TRBV15 | CATSRDKREKLFF
TRBJ2-7 | TRBD2 | TRBV18 | CASSPRLAGGGFRSYEQYF
TRBJ2-7 | NA | TRBV19 | CASNTTYEQYF
TRBJ2-5 | NA | TRBV12-3/TRBV12-4 | CASTRGGGETQYF
TRBJ2-2 | NA | TRBV24-1 | CATSDSGLRGTGELFF
TRBJ2-2 | NA | TRBV5-1 | CASRSGNTGELFF
TRBJ1-5 | TRBD1 | TRBV10-3 | CAISGAGGIWQPQHF
TRBJ2-3 | NA | TRBV5-1 | CASSLSPTDTQYF
TRBJ1-5 | NA | TRBV29-1 | CSVDTGGNQPQHF
TRBJ2-3 | TRBD1 | TRBV28 | CASRRQGRTDTQYF
TRBJ2-7 | NA | TRBV28 | CASFSRGTYEQYF
TRBJ2-3 | TRBD1 | TRBV11-2 | CASSWDRGGTDTQYF
TRBJ2-3 | TRBD2 | TRBV4-2 | CASSQLTAGGTTSTDTQYF
TRBJ2-3 | TRBD1 | TRBV6-1 | CASSERPGTGPDTQYF
TRBJ1-2 | TRBD1 | TRBV5-4 | CASSLGTAPLYGYTF
TRBJ2-3 | NA | TRBV11-3 | CASSFSSGVTDTQYF
TRBJ2-3 | TRBD1 | TRBV19 | CASSILGQGSDTQYF
TRBJ2-5 | NA | TRBV13 | CASSLGATGRSGTQYF
TRBJ1-5 | NA | TRBV27 | CASRREPNSNQPQHF
TRBJ2-1 | TRBD2 | TRBV30 | CAWRTAGGVVEQFF
TRBJ2-7 | TRBD2 | TRBV28 | CASSLGTSGSYEQYF
TRBJ1-2 | NA | TRBV28 | CASSQRGGDGYTF
TRBJ2-3 | NA | TRBV5-4 | CASSFVQNTDTQYF
TRBJ1-2 | NA | TRBV6-5 | CASIPRGSGIGYTF
TRBJ1-1 | TRBD1 | TRBV6-5 | CASSYKTGGTEAFF
TRBJ2-1 | TRBD2 | TRBV4-3 | CASSQDRLAGGGPYNEQFF
TRBJ2-7 | NA | TRBV2 | CASSGLGQRLGGF
TRBJ1-1 | NA | TRBV6-5 | CASETVNTEAFF
TRBJ2-7 | NA | TRBV3-1/TRBV3-2 | CASSQESGSYEQYF
TRBJ2-1 | TRBD2 | TRBV19 | CASSSLAGQYEQFF